The entry that follows covers one T cell receptor beta chain sequence. This sample was taken from a study of blood T cell repertoires in COVID-19. The overall study: COVID-19 samples from acute and convalescent phases originated in the United States, Italy and Spain. T cells, B-cell-depleted T cells, or PBMCs provided the cDNA or gDNA that served as material.

Per the original methods: Amplification from reference gene primers served as the basis for estimated nucleated cell counts. Profiled with immunoSEQ multiplex PCR; TCRdb holds only in-frame clones, not every one. The V and J calls and clone size come from that table; D and trimming were worked out from the DNA. This table holds about 120,000 clones, around 91% found once. Between the trimmed V and J ends, which lost 4 bases and 0 bases, there was a span of 7 bases. The CDR3 runs 14 residues. The germline V gene has CDR1 LGHDT and CDR2 YNNKEL (reference sequence). Specimen: peripheral blood. The TCR originated in a man aged 70-80 years with active or convalescent COVID-19. The chain has TRBV3-1 (or the pseudogene TRBV3-2) and TRBJ1-3, with D unresolved. The CDR3 DNA reads as TGTGCCAGCAGCCGCGGCGGCTCTGGAAACACCATATATTTT. Its translation: CASSRGGSGNTIYF.